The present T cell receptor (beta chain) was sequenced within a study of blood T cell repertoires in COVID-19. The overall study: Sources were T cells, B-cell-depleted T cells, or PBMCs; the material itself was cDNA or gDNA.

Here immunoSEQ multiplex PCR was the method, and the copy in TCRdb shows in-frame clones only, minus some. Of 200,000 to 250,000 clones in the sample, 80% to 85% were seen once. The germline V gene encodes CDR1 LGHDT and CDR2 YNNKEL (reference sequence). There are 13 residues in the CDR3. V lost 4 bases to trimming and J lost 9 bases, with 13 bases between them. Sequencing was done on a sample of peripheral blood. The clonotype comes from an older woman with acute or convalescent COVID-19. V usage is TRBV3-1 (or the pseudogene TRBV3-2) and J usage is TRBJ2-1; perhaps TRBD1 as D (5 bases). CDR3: CASSPGRAGEQFF. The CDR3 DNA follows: TGTGCCAGCAGCCCCGGCAGGGCCGGTGAGCAGTTCTTC.